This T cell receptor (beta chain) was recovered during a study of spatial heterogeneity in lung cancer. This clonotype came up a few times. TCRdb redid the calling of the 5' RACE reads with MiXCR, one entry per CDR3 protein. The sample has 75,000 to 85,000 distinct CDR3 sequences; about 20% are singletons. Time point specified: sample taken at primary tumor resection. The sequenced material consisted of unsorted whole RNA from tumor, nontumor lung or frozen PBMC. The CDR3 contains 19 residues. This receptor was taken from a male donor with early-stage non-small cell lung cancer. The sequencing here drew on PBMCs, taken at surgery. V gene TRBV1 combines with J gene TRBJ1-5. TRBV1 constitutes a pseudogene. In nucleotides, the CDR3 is TGCACCAGCAGCCCGGAGGGTGACAACCCATTATGTAGCAATCAGCCCCAGCATTTT. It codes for CTSSPEGDNPLCSNQPQHF.